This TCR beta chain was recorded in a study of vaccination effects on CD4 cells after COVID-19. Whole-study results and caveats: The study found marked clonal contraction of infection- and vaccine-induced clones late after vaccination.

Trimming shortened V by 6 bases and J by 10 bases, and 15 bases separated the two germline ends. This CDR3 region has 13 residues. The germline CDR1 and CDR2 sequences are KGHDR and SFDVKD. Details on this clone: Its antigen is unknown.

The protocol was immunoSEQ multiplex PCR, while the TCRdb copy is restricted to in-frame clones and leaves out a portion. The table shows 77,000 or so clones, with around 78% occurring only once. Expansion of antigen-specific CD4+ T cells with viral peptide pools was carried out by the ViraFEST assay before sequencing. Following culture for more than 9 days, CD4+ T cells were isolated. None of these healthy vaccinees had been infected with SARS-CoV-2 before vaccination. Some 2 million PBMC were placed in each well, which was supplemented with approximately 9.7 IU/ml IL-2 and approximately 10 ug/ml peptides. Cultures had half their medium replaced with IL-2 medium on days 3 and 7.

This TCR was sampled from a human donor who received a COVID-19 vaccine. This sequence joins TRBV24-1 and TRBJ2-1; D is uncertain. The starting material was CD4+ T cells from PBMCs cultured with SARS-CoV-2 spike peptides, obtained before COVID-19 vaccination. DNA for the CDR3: TGTGCCACCAGTATGAACTTGAGACCAGAGCAGTTCTTC. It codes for CATSMNLRPEQFF.